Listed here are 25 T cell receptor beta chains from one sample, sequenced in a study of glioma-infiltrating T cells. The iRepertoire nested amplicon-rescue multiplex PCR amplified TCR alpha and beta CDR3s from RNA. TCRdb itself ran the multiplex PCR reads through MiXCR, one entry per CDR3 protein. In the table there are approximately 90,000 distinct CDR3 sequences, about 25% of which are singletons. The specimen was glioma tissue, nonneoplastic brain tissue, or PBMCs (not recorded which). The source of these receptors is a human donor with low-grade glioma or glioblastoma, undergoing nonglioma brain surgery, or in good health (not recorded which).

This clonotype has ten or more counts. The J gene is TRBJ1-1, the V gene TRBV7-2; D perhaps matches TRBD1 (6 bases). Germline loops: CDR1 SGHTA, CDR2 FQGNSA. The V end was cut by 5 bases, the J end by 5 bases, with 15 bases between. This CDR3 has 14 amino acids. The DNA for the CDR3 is TGTGCCAGCAGCGACGACAGGTGGGGGACTGAAGCTTTCTTT. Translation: CASSDDRWGTEAFF.

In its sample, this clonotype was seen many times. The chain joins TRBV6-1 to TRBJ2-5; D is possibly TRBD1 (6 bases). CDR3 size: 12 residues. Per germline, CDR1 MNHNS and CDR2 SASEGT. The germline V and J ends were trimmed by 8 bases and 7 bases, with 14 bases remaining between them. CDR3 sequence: CASAQDRGTQYF. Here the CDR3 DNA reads TGTGCCAGCGCACAGGACAGAGGGACCCAGTACTTC.

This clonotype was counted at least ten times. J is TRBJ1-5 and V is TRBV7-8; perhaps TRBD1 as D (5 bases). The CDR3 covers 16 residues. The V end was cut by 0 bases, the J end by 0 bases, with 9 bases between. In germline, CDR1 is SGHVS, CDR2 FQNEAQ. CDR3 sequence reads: CASSLARQNSNQPQHF. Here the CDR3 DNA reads TGTGCCAGCAGCTTAGCGCGACAGAATAGCAATCAGCCCCAGCATTTT.

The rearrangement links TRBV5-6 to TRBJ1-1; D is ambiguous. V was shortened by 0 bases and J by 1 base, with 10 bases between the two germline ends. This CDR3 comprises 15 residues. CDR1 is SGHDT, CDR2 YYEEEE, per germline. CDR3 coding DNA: TGTGCCAGCAGCTTGGCGGGCAAGAGGAACACTGAAGCTTTCTTT. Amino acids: CASSLAGKRNTEAFF. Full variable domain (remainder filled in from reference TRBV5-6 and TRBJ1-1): DAGVTQSPTHLIKTRGQQVTLRCSPKSGHDTVSWYQQALGQGPQFIFQYYEEEERQRGNFPDRFSGHQFPNYSSELNVNALLLGDSALYLCASSLAGKRNTEAFFGQGTRLTVV.

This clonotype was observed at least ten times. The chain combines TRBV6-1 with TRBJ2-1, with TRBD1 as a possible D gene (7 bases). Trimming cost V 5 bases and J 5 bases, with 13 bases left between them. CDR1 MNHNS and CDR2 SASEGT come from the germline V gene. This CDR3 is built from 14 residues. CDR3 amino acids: CASSPDRRDNEQFF. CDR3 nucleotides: TGTGCCAGCAGTCCGGACAGGAGGGACAATGAGCAGTTCTTC.

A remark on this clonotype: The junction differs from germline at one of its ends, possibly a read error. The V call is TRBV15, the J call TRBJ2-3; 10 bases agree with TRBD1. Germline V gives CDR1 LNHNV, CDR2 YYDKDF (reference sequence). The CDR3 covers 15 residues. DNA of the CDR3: TGTGCCGCCAGCAGTTGGACAGGGGGGACAGATACGCAGTATTTT. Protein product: CAASSWTGGTDTQYF.

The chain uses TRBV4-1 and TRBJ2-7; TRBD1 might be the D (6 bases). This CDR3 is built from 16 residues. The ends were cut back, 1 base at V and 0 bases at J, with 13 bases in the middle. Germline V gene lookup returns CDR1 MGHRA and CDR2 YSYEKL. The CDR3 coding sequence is TGCGCCAGCAGCCAAGGGTCGGCAGGGGTCTCCTACGAGCAGTACTTC. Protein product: CASSQGSAGVSYEQYF.

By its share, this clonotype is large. CDR3 sequence (DNA): TGTGCCAGCAGTCTCCCCACTAGCGGGAGTACCTACAATGAGCAGTTCTTC. Encoded protein: CASSLPTSGSTYNEQFF. The rearrangement joins TRBV6-1 to TRBJ2-1; 11 bases align to TRBD2. The germline V gene encodes CDR1 MNHNS and CDR2 SASEGT. CDR3 length equals 17 residues. Trimming removed 5 bases from V and 2 bases from J; junction bases left unmatched: 8.

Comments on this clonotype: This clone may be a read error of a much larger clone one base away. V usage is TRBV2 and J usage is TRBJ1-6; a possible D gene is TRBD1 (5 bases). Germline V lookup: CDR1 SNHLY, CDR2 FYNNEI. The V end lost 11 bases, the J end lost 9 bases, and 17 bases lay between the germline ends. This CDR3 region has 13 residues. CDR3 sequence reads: CADSGGQTSPLHF. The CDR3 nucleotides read TGTGCCGACAGTGGGGGTCAAACTTCACCCCTCCACTTT.

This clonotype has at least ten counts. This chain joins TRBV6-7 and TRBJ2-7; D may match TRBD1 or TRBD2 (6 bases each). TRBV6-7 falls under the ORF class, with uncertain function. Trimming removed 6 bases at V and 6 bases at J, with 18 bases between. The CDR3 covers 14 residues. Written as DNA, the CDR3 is TGTGCCAGCAGCATACCCCAGGGGAGGTTCGAGCAGTACTTC. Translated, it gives CASSIPQGRFEQYF.

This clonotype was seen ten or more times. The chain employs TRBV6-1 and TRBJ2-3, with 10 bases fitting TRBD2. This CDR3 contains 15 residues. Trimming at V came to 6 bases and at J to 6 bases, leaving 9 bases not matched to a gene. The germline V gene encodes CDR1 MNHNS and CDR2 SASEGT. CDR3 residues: CASRTPLAGVDTQYF. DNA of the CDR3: TGTGCCAGCAGGACCCCCCTAGCGGGAGTGGATACGCAGTATTTT.

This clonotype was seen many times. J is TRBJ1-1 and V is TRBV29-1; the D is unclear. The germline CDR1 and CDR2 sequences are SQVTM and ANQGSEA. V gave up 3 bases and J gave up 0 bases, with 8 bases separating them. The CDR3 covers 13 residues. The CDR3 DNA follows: TGCAGCGTTGAGGTGCAGTTGAACACTGAAGCTTTCTTT. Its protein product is CSVEVQLNTEAFF.

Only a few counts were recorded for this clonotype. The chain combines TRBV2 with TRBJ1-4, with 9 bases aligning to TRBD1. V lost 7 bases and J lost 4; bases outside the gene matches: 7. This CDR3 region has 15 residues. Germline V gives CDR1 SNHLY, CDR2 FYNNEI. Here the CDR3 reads CASILAGQGNEKLFF. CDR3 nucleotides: TGTGCCAGCATCCTAGCGGGACAGGGTAATGAAAAACTGTTTTTT. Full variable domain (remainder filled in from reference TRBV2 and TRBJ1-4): EPEVTQTPSHQVTQMGQEVILRCVPISNHLYFYWYRQILGQKVEFLVSFYNNEISEKSEIFDDQFSVERPDGSNFTLKIRSTKLEDSAMYFCASILAGQGNEKLFFGSGTQLSVL.

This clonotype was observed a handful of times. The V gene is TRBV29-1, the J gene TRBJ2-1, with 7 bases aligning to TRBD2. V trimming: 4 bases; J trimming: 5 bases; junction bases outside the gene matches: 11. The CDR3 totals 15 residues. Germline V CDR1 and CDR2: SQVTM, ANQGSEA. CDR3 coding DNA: TGCAGCGTTGCGCCGGGAACTAGCGCCCACAATGAGCAGTTCTTC. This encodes CSVAPGTSAHNEQFF.

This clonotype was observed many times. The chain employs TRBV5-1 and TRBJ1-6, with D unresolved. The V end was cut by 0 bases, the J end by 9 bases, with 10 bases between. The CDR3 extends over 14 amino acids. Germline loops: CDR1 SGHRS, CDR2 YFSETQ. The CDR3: CASSLDPGGSPLHF. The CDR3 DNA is TGCGCCAGCAGCTTGGACCCCGGTGGTTCACCCCTCCACTTT. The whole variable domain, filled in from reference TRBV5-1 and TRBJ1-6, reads KAGVTQTPRYLIKTRGQQVTLSCSPISGHRSVSWYQQTPGQGLQFLFEYFSETQRNKGNFPGRFSGRQFSNSRSEMNVSTLELGDSALYLCASSLDPGGSPLHFGNGTRLTVT.

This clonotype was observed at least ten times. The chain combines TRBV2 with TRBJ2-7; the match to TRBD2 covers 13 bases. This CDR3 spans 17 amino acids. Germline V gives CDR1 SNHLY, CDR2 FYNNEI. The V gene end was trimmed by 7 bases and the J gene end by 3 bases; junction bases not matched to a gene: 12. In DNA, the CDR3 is TGTGCCAGCACCCCTTGGGGAGGGACTAGCGGGATCTACGAGCAGTACTTC. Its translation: CASTPWGGTSGIYEQYF.

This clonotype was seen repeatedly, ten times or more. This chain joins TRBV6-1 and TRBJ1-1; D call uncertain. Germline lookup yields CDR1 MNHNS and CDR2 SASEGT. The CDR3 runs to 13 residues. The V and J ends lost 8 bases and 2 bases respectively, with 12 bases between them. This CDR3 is CASETLINTEAFF. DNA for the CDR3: TGTGCCAGCGAAACGCTTATTAACACTGAAGCTTTCTTT.

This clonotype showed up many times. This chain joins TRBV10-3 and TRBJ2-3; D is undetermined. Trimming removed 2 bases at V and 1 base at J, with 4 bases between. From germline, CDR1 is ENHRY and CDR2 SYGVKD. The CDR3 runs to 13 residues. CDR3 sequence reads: CAISEQGTDTQYF. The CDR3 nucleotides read TGTGCCATCAGTGAGCAGGGCACAGATACGCAGTATTTT.

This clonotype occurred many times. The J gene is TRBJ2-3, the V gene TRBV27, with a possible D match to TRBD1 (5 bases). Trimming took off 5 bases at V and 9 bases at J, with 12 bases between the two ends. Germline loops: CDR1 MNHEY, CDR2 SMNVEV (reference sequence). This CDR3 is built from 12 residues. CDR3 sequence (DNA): TGTGCCAGCAGTCTGGGGCGAAAAACGCAGTATTTT. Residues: CASSLGRKTQYF.

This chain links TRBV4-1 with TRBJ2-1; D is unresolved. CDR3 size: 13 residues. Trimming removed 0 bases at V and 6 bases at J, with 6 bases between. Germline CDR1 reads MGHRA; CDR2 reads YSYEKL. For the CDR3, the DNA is TGCGCCAGCAGCCAAGAACCCGTCAATGAGCAGTTCTTC. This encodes CASSQEPVNEQFF.

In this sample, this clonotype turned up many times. CDR3 DNA: TGTGCCAGCAGACTAAGGGACACCTTGAACACTGAAGCTTTCTTT. The encoded protein is CASRLRDTLNTEAFF. This chain uses TRBV2 with TRBJ1-1; TRBD1 might be the D (6 bases). CDR3 length: 15 residues. Germline loops: CDR1 SNHLY, CDR2 FYNNEI. Trimming took off 6 bases at V and 0 bases at J, with 14 bases between the two ends.

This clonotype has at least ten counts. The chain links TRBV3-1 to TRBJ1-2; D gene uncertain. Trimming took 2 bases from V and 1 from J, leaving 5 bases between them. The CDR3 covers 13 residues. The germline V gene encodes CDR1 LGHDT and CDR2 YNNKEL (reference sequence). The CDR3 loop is CASSQQLNYGYTF. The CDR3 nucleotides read TGTGCCAGCAGCCAACAGCTTAACTATGGCTACACCTTC.

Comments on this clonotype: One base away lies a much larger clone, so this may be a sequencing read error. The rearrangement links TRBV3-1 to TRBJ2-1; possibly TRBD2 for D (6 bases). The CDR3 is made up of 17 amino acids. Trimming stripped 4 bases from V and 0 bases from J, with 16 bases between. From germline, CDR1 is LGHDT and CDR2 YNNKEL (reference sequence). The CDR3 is CASSPKVAVISYNEQFF. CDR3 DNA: TGTGCCAGCAGCCCTAAAGTAGCGGTGATCTCCTACAATGAGCAGTTCTTC.

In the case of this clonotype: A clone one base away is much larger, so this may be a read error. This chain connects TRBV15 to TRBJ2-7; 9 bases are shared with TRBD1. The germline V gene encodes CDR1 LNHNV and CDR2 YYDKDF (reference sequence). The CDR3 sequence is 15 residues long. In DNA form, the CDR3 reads TGTGCCACCATCAGACCGTCTACAGGGGGCGAAGAGCAGTACTTC. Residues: CATIRPSTGGEEQYF.

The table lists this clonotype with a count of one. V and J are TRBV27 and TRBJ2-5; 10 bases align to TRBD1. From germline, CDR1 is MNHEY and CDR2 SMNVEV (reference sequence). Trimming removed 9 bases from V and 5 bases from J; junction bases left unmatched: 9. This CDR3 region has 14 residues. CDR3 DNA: TGTGCCAGTTTCGGGGACAGGGGACGCGAGACCCAGTACTTC. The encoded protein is CASFGDRGRETQYF.